The source of this TCR beta chain is a study of blood T cell repertoires in COVID-19. Study-level information: Acute and convalescent COVID-19 samples came from the United States, Italy and Spain.

The germline gives CDR1 SGHAT, CDR2 FQNNGV. V was shortened by 4 bases and J by 7 bases, with 13 bases between the two germline ends. This CDR3 comprises 14 residues. This clone was seen only once. The repertoire was sequenced with immunoSEQ multiplex PCR; TCRdb's copy has only in-frame clones and lacks some. The profile shows about 170,000 clones, over 80% of them singletons. The TCR originated in a man aged 25-45 years with COVID-19, enrolled during active disease. The chain recombines TRBV11-2 with TRBJ1-4, with D perhaps matching TRBD1 (6 bases). The specimen was peripheral blood. This CDR3 reads CASSYRELGEKLFF. CDR3 nucleotides: TGTGCCAGCAGCTACAGGGAGTTAGGTGAAAAACTGTTTTTT.